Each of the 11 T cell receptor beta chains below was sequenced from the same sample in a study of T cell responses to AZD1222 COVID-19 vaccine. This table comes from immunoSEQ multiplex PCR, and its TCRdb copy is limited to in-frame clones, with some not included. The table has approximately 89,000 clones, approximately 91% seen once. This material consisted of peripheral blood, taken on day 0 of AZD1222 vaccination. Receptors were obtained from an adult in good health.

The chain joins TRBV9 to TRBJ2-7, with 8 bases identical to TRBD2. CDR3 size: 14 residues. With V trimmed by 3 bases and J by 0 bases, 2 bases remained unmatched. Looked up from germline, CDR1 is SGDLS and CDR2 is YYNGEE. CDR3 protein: CASSGGTSSYEQYF. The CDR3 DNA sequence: TGTGCCAGCAGCGGTGGGACTAGCTCCTACGAGCAGTACTTC. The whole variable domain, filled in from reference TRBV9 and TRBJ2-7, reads DSGVTQTPKHLITATGQRVTLRCSPRSGDLSVYWYQQSLDQGLQFLIQYYNGEERAKGNILERFSAQQFPDLHSELNLSSLELGDSALYFCASSGGTSSYEQYFGPGTRLTVT.

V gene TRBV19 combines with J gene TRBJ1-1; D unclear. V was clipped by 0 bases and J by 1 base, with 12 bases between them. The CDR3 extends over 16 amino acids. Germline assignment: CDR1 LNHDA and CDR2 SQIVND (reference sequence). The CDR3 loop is CASSIDHPKANTEAFF. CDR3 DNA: TGTGCCAGTAGTATAGATCATCCAAAAGCGAACACTGAAGCTTTCTTT.

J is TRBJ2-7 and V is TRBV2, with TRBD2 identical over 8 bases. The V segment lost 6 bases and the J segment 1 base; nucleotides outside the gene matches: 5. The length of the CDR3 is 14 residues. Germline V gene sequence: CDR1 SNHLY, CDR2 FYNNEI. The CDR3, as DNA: TGTGCCAGCAGATCCGCTAGCGGGTCCTACGAGCAGTACTTC. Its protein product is CASRSASGSYEQYF.

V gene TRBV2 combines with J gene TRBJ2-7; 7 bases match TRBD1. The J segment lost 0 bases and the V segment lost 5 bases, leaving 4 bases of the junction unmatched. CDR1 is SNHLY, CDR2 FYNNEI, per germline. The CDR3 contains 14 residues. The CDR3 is CASSQSGGSYEQYF. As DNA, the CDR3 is TGTGCCAGCAGTCAGTCAGGGGGCTCCTACGAGCAGTACTTC.

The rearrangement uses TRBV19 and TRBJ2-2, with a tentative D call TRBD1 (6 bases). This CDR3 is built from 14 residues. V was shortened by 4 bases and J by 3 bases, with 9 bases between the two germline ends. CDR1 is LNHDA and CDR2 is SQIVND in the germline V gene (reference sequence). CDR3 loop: CASSTTGYTGELFF. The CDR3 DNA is TGTGCCAGTAGTACTACAGGGTACACCGGGGAGCTGTTTTTT. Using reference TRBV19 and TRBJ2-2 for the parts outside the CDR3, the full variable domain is DGGITQSPKYLFRKEGQNVTLSCEQNLNHDAMYWYRQDPGQGLRLIYYSQIVNDFQKGDIAEGYSVSREKKESFPLTVTSAQKNPTAFYLCASSTTGYTGELFFGEGSRLTVL.

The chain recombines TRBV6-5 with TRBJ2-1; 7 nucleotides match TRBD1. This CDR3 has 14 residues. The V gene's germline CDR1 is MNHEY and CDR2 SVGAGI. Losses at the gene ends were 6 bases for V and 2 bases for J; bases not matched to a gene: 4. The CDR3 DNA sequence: TGTGCCAGCAGGAGACAGGGTCCCTACAATGAGCAGTTCTTC. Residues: CASRRQGPYNEQFF.

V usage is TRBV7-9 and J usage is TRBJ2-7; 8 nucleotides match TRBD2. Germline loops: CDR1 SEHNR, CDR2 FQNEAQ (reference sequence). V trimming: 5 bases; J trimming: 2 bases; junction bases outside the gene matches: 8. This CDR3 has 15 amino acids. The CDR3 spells CASSQLAVGPYEQYF. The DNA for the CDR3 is TGTGCCAGCAGCCAACTAGCGGTCGGCCCCTACGAGCAGTACTTC.

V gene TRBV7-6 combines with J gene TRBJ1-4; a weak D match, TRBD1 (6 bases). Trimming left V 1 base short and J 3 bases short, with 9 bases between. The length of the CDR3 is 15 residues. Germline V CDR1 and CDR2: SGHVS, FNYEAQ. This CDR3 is CASSLGDRSNEKLFF. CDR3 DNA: TGTGCCAGCAGCTTAGGAGACAGGTCTAATGAAAAACTGTTTTTT.

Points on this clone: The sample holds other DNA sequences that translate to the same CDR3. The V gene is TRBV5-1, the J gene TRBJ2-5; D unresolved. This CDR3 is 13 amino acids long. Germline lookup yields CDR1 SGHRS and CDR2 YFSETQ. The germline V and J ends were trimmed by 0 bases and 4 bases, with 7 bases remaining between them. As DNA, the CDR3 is TGCGCCAGCAGCTTGGGGGGTCGAGAGACCCAGTACTTC. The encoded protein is CASSLGGRETQYF.

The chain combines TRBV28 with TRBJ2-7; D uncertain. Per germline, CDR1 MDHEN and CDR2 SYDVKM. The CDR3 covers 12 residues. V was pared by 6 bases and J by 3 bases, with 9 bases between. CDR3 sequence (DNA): TGTGCCAGCAGGAGTCCCTTCTACGAGCAGTACTTC. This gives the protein CASRSPFYEQYF.

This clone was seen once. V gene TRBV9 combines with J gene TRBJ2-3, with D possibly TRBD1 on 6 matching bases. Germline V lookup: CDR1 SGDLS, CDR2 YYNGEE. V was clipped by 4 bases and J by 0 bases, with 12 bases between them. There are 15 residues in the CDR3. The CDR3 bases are TGTGCCAGCAGCACCCGGACAGCTAGCACAGATACGCAGTATTTT. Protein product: CASSTRTASTDTQYF. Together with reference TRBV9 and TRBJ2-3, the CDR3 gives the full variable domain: DSGVTQTPKHLITATGQRVTLRCSPRSGDLSVYWYQQSLDQGLQFLIQYYNGEERAKGNILERFSAQQFPDLHSELNLSSLELGDSALYFCASSTRTASTDTQYFGPGTRLTVL.